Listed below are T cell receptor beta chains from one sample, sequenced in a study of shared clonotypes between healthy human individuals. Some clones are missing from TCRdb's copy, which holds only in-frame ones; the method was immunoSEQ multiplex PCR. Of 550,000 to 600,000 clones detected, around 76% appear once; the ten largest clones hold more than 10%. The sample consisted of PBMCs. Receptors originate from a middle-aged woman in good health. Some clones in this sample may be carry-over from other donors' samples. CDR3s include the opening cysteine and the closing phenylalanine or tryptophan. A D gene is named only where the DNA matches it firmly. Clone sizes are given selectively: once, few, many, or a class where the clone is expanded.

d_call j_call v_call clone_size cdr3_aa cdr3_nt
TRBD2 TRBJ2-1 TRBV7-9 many CASSLALAGAYNEQFF TGTGCCAGCAGCTTAGCGCTAGCGGGAGCCTACAATGAGCAGTTCTTC
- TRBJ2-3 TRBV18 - CASSPQNTDTQYF TGTGCCAGCTCACCTCAGAACACAGATACGCAGTATTTT
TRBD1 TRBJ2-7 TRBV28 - CASTDPGQSYEQYF TGTGCCAGCACAGATCCGGGACAGAGCTACGAGCAGTACTTC
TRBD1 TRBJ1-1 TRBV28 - CASSLIYGTGGLNTEAFF TGTGCCAGCAGTTTAATTTACGGGACAGGGGGCCTGAACACTGAAGCTTTCTTT
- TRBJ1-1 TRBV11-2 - CASSLVLGEAFF TGTGCCAGCAGCTTAGTTTTAGGGGAAGCTTTCTTT
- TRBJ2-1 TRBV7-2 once CASSYRTGSNEQFF TGTGCCAGCAGCTACCGAACAGGAAGCAATGAGCAGTTCTTC
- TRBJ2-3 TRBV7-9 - CASSPLPSTDTQYF TGTGCCAGCAGCCCACTCCCAAGCACAGATACGCAGTATTTT
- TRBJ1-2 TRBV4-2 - CASSQDGGYGYTF TGTGCCAGCAGCCAAGACGGGGGTTATGGCTACACCTTC
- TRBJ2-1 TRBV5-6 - CASSPFGVHFYNEQFF TGTGCCAGCAGCCCCTTTGGGGTACATTTTTACAATGAGCAGTTCTTC
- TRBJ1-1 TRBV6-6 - CASVTGLGPRIAFF TGTGCCAGCGTGACGGGTCTGGGACCTCGTATAGCTTTCTTT
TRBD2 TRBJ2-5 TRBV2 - CASASGISRGSETQYF TGTGCCAGCGCCAGCGGGATAAGCCGCGGGTCGGAGACCCAGTACTTC
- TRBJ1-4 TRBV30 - CAWSAYRATNEKLFF TGTGCCTGGAGTGCGTATAGAGCAACTAATGAAAAACTGTTTTTT
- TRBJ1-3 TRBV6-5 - CASRGAANTIYF TGTGCCAGCAGGGGGGCCGCAAACACCATATATTTT
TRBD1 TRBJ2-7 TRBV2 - CASSTVRGQGLSYEQYF TGTGCCAGCAGCACCGTCAGGGGACAGGGGCTCTCCTACGAGCAGTACTTC
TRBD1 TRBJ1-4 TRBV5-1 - CASSTPRQGERGTNEKLFF TGCGCCAGCAGCACGCCGCGACAGGGGGAGAGGGGGACTAATGAAAAACTGTTTTTT